This T cell receptor beta chain appears in the sequencing data of a study of T cell responses to AZD1222 COVID-19 vaccine. Regarding the study as a whole: Distributed over spike, vaccine-associated CD4 TCRs predominated at 160-218 and 743-854. Nearly half of spike-specific TCRs reportedly target unmutated variant regions. Two AZD1222 doses significantly raised spike-specific TCR breadth and depth over controls.

With respect to this clone: Its antigen is as yet unknown.

Measured with immunoSEQ multiplex PCR; TCRdb has only the in-frame clones, and not every one. The repertoire table contains about 140,000 clones. This CDR3 comprises 15 residues. Trimming took 4 bases from V and 1 from J, leaving 14 bases between them. Germline CDR1 is SGHRS and CDR2 is YFSETQ. The chain employs TRBV5-1 and TRBJ1-1; D is unclear. This clonotype was obtained from an adult in good health. Specimen: peripheral blood. The CDR3 DNA reads as TGCGCCAGCAGCCCTCAAGGCCGACCGAACACTGAAGCTTTCTTT. This codes for CASSPQGRPNTEAFF.